This T cell receptor (beta chain) emerged from a study of T cells in pancreatic ductal adenocarcinoma (dated 2017 in TCRdb). In terms of the full investigation: The work assessed suppressive cells as well as CD8+ T cells infiltrating resected pancreatic ductal adenocarcinoma, measuring their numbers, locations, and properties, in order to shed light on the adaptive T-cell response that occurs naturally.

CDR1 SGDLS and CDR2 YYNGEE were looked up in the germline V gene. Measured from the cysteine to the phenylalanine, the CDR3 is 13 residues long. CDR3 DNA is the only sequence kept; it has 39 bases, read in frame from the first base. Relative to germline, V is 4 bases shorter and J is 6 bases shorter, with 14 bases between their ends. The immunoSEQ hsTCRB kit was used to amplify TCR beta CDR3 regions from genomic DNA. An Illumina HiSeq system was used for high-throughput TRB CDR3 sequencing. On the authors' methods: The immunoSEQ software was used to analyze sequencing reads, and nonproductive sequences containing premature stops or frame-shifts were excluded. Clonality of the repertoire was calculated as one minus Shannon entropy normalized by log2 of the number of unique productive sequences. TCRdb's version of the immuneACCESS table is confined to in-frame rearrangements and falls short of the full clone set. An unresolved V gene accounts for under half of the shortfall where checked; the remainder is of unknown origin. Clone size and V and J calls were adopted from that table, with D and trimming inferred from the DNA. The sample profile shows around 94,000 clones; 90% to 95% of them were found once. The ten most abundant clones make up under 3.5% of the sample.

Study-wide conclusions, independent of this receptor: Blood samples had more total productive templates and 6 to 10-fold more unique clonotypes than tumor samples. Because inoperable disease is present at presentation in most pancreatic cancer patients, the resected cohort was biased toward the minority with early-stage disease. Comparisons of clonality between tumor and blood may be biased toward lower diversity because tumors are enriched in CD45RO+ effector T cells rather than naive T cells. T-cell clonality did not differ significantly between tumor and blood, with mean clonality about 0.1 in tumors and less than 0.08 in blood.

The selected pancreatic ductal adenocarcinoma patients had received surgery without neoadjuvant therapy. After peripheral blood was drawn into heparin tubes, PBMCs were separated on a histopaque density gradient and then cryopreserved in about 9.8% DMSO. Using the DNeasy Blood and Tissue Kit along with Proteinase K and RNase treatment, genomic DNA was extracted from 7 PBMC specimens and roughly nine flash-frozen tumor specimens. Remarks on this clone: Its antigen target is currently unknown. No base quality information exists; no much larger clone differs at one position.

The sample comprised PBMCs. The chain is made from TRBV9 and TRBJ2-7; no D segment can be confidently identified. The receptor was isolated from a human donor with pancreatic ductal adenocarcinoma. CDR3 protein: CASSPPTSREQYF. The nucleotide sequence is TGTGCCAGCAGCCCCCCTACCTCGCGCGAGCAGTACTTC.